This T cell receptor (beta chain) comes out of a study of cytomegalovirus exposure and HLA in healthy donors. Study context: The approximately 120 validation repertoires used the same platform as the roughly 700 first-cohort repertoires (as reported by a later analysis).

V lost 0 bases to trimming and J lost 5 bases; unmatched junction nucleotides: 2. The germline V gene has CDR1 SGHTA and CDR2 FQGTGA. There are 15 residues in the CDR3. Some clones are missing from TCRdb's copy, which holds only in-frame ones; the method was immunoSEQ multiplex PCR. The table records a few hundred thousand clones, 86% of them present only once. This clone was counted a single time. The clonotype was recovered from a woman under 30 in good health and CMV-seronegative. The V and J genes are TRBV7-3 and TRBJ2-2; 8 positions agree with TRBD1. The sample taken for sequencing was PBMCs. The CDR3: CASSLTQGATGELFF. CDR3 in DNA: TGTGCCAGCAGCTTAACTCAGGGGGCGACCGGGGAGCTGTTTTTT.